The clone carrying this T cell receptor beta chain was seen only a few times. The sample originates from a study of cytomegalovirus exposure and HLA in healthy donors. The wider study: Sequencing of 150 million to 200 million T cells in an earlier analysis found approximately 120 million unique TCR beta sequences.

PCR involved 60 Vbeta and 13 Jbeta primers. Libraries were prepared by immunoSEQ multiplex PCR; TCRdb keeps only in-frame clonotypes and omits some of them. The sample lists about 120,000 clones, over 9.5% occurring once. In germline, CDR1 is GTSNPN, CDR2 SVGIG (reference sequence). The CDR3 is 11 amino acids. The V and J ends lost 0 bases and 8 bases respectively, with 7 bases between them. Specimen: PBMCs. This clonotype was obtained from a woman aged 18-29 years in good health and CMV-seropositive. The V call is TRBV30, the J call TRBJ1-2; D ambiguous. In DNA form, the CDR3 reads TGTGCCTGGAGTGTACAGACCGGCTACACCTTC. It codes for CAWSVQTGYTF. Based on the CDR3 plus reference TRBV30 and TRBJ1-2, the full variable domain is SQTIHQWPATLVQPVGSPLSLECTVEGTSNPNLYWYRQAAGRGLQLLFYSVGIGQISSEVPQNLSASRPQDRQFILSSKKLLLSDSGFYLCAWSVQTGYTFGSGTRLTVV.